This T cell receptor beta chain is drawn from a study of fetal regulatory T cell absence and autoimmunity. The wider study: Without clinical diabetes, IPEX patients showed exocrine pancreas autoimmunity. Study observations and caveats: Oligoclonal TCR enrichment in pancreas over cord blood reached over 95-fold for some clones. Broadly similar TRB gene family usage was seen in pancreas and cord blood.

Sequencing was at survey level. Repertoires were generated with immunoSEQ multiplex PCR, while TCRdb's copy carries only in-frame clones and drops some. The repertoire consists of some 87,000 clones, with around 72% occurring once and the leading ten covering roughly 2%. Points on this clone: The antigen remains undetermined.

Trimming pared 7 bases from V and 9 bases from J, leaving 13 bases between. CDR3 size: 11 residues. In germline, CDR1 is MRHNA, CDR2 SNTAGT. Specimen: pancreas tissue. This receptor was obtained from a male donor with IPEX syndrome. The chain uses TRBV6-4 and TRBJ2-7, with D unclear. CDR3 residues: CASIPPHGQYF. Here the CDR3 DNA reads TGTGCCAGCATCCCCCCTCACGGGCAGTACTTC.